What follows describes a single TCR beta chain. Its antigen remains unidentified. Within one base of it there is no much larger clone, and no base qualities were kept. In this study, focal radiation therapy paired with CTLA-4 blockade (ipilimumab) was tested in patients who had chemo-refractory metastatic non-small-cell lung cancer. Preparation of the library involved the immunoSEQ multiplex PCR assay. The source is immuneACCESS, and TCRdb retained only in-frame sequences with V and J called. Part of the clones is not carried over; for the studies checked, unresolved V genes explain less than half of this, and the remainder is unexplained. The sample yields approximately 73,000 clones; around 86% were counted once. The ten largest clones take up 40% to 45% of the sample. The data derive from a study of radiotherapy plus CTLA-4 blockade in lung cancer (dated by TCRdb to 2016 to 2019). Study-level background: Among the enrolled patients, about 19% had an objective response, and less than 40% reached disease control.

What the research found in general, with its limitations: The strongest predictors of response, as reported, were early dynamic changes in blood T cell clones along with a rise in serum interferon-beta after radiation. TCR clones derived from tumors expanded in peripheral blood after treatment with radiotherapy and ipilimumab.

The germline V gene provides CDR1 SGHTA and CDR2 FQGTGA. V sheds 0 bases and J sheds 1 base, leaving 4 bases between their ends. Measured from the cysteine to the phenylalanine, the CDR3 is 15 residues long. The sequence is cut down to CDR3 DNA, 45 bases in frame from base 1. This receptor chain uses TRBV7-3 and TRBJ2-6, with no reliable assignment of the D segment. This clonotype originated in a human donor with non-small cell lung cancer that progressed on radiotherapy plus ipilimumab. The input for sequencing was peripheral blood, taken from a patient treated with radiotherapy plus ipilimumab. The CDR3 here reads CASSLTGSGANVLTF. The DNA sequence follows: TGTGCCAGCAGCTTAACAGGGTCTGGGGCCAACGTCCTGACTTTC.